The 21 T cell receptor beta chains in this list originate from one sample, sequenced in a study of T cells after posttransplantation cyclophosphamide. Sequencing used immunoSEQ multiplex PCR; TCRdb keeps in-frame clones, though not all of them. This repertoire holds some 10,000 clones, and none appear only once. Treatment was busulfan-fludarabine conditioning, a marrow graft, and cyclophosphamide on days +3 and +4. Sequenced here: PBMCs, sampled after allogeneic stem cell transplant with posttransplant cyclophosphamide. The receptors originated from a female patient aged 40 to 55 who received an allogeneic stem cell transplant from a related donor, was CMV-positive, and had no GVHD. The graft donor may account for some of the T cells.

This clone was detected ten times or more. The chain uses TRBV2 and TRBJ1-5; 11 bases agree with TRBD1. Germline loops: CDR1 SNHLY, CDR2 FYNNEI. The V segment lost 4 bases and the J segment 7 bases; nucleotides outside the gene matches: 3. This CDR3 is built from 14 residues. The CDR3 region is CASSAGTGGQPQHF. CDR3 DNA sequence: TGTGCCAGCAGTGCCGGGACAGGGGGACAGCCCCAGCATTTT.

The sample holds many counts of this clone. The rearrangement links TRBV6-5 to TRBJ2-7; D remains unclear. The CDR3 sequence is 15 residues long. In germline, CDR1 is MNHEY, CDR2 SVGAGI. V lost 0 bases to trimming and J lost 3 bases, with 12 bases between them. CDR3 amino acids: CASSYSYNRIYEQYF. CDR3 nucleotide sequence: TGTGCCAGCAGTTACTCGTACAACAGAATCTACGAGCAGTACTTC.

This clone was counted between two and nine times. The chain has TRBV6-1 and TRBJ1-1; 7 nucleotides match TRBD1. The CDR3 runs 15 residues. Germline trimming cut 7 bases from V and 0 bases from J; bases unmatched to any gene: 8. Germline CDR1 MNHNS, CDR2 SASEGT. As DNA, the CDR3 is TGTGCCAGCACCCCAAGGGGGCGGATGAACACTGAAGCTTTCTTT. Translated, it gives CASTPRGRMNTEAFF.

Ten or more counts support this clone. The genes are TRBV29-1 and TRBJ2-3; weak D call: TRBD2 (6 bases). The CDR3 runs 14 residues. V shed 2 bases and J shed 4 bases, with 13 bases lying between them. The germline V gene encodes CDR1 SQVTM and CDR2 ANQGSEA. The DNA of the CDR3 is TGCAGCGTTGAAAAGGGCGGGGCGGCAGATACGCAGTATTTT. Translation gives CSVEKGGAADTQYF.

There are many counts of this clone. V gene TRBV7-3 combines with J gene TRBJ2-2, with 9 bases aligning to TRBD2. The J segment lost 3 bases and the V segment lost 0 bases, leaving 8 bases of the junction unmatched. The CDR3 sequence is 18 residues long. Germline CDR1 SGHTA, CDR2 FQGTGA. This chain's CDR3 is CASSLTLWRGGDTGELFF. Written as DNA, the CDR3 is TGTGCCAGCAGCTTAACGTTATGGCGGGGGGGAGACACCGGGGAGCTGTTTTTT.

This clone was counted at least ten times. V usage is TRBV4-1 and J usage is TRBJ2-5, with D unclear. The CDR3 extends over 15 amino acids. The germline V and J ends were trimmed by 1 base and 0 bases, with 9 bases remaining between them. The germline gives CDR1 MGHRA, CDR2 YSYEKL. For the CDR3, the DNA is TGCGCCAGCAGCCAAGGCAGTGCACACCAAGAGACCCAGTACTTC. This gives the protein CASSQGSAHQETQYF.

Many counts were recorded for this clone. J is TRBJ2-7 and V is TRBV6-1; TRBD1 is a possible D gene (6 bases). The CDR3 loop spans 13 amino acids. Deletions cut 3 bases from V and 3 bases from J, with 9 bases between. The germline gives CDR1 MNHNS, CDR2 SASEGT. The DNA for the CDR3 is TGTGCCAGCAGTGACAACAGGGACTACGAGCAGTACTTC. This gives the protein CASSDNRDYEQYF.

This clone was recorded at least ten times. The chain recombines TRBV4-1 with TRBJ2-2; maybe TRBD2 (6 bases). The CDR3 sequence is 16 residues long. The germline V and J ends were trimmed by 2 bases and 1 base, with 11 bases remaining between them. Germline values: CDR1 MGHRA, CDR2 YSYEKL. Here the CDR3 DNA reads TGCGCCAGCAGCCAAAAGGCAGCGGGGAACACCGGGGAGCTGTTTTTT. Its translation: CASSQKAAGNTGELFF.

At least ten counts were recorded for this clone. CDR3 amino acids: CASSLGQGEFF. Written as DNA, the CDR3 is TGTGCCAGCAGTCTCGGACAGGGGGAGTTCTTC. The rearrangement joins TRBV28 to TRBJ2-1, with 10 positions matching TRBD1. The CDR3 sequence is 11 residues long. Germline V gives CDR1 MDHEN, CDR2 SYDVKM. With V trimmed by 5 bases and J by 14 bases, 3 bases remained unmatched.

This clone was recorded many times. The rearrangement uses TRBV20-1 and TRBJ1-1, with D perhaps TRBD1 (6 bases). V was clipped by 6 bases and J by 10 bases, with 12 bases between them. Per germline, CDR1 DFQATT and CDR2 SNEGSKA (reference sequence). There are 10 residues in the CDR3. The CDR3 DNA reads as TGCAGTGCAAAGGACAGAGGAGCTTTCTTT. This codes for CSAKDRGAFF.

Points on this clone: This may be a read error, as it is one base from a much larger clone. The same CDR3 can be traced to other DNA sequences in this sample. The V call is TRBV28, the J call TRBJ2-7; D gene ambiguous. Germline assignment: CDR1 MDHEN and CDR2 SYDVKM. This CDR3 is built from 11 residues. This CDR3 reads CASAAPYEQYF. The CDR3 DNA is TGTGCCAGCGCAGCGCCGTACGAGCAATACTTC.

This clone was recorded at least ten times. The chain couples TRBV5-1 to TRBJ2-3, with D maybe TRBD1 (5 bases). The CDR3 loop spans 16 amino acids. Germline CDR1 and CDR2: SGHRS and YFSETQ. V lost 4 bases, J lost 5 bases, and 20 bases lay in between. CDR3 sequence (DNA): TGCGCCAGCAGCACCCGAAGGGGCGCTAGTCAAGATACGCAGTATTTT. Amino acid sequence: CASSTRRGASQDTQYF.

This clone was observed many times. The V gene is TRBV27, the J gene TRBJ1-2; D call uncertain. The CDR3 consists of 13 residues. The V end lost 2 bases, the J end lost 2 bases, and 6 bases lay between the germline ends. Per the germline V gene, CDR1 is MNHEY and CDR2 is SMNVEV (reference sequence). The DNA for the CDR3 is TGTGCCAGCAGTTTACAGATCAACTATGGCTACACCTTC. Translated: CASSLQINYGYTF.

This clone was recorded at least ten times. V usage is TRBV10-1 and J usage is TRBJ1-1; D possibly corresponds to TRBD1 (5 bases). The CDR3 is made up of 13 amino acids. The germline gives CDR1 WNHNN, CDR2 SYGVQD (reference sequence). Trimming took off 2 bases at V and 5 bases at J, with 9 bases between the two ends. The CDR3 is CASSEGRVTEAFF. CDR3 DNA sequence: TGCGCCAGCAGTGAGGGCAGGGTGACTGAAGCTTTCTTT.

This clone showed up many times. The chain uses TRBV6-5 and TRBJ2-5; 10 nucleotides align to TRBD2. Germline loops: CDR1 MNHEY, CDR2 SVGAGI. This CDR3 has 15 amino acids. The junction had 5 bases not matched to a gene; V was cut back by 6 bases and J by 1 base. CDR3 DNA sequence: TGTGCCAGCAGCCCTCTAGCGGGGGCCCAAGAGACCCAGTACTTC. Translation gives CASSPLAGAQETQYF.

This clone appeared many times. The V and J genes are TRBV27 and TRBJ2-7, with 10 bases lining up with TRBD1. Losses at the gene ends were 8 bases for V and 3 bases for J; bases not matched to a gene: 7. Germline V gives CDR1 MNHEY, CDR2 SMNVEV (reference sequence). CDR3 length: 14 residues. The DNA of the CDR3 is TGTGCCAGCGCCCCGGGACAGGGGCACTACGAGCAGTACTTC. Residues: CASAPGQGHYEQYF.

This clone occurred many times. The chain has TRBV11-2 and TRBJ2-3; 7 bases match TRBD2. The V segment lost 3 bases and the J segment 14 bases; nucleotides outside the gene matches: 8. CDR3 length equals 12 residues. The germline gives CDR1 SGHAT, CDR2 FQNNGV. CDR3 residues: CASSFRGLDPYF. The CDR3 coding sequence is TGTGCCAGCAGCTTTCGAGGACTAGACCCGTATTTT.

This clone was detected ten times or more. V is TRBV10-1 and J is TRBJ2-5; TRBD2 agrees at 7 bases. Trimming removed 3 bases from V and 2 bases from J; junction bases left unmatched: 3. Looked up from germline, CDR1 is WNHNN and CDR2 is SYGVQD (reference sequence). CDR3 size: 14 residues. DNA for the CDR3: TGCGCCAGCAGTGATGGTAGCGGGCAAGAGACCCAGTACTTC. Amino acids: CASSDGSGQETQYF.

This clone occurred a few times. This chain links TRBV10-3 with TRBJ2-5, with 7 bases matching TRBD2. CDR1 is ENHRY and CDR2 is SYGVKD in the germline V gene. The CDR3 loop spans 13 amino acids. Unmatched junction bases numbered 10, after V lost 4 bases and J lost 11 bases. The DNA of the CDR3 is TGTGCCATCAGTGTGGCCAGGACTAGAGAGCAGTACTTC. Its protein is CAISVARTREQYF.

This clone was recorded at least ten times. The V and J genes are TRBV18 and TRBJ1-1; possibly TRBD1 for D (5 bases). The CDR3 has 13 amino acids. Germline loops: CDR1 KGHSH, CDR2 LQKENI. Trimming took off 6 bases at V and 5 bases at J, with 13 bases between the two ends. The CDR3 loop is CASSPRERTEAFF. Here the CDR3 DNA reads TGTGCCAGCTCGCCCAGGGAACGTACTGAAGCTTTCTTT.

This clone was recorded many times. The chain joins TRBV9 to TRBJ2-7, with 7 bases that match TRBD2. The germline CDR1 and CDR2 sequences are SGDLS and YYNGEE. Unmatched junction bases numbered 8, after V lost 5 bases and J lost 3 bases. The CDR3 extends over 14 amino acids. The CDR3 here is CASSGGGFDYEQYF. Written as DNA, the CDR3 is TGTGCCAGCAGTGGGGGAGGGTTTGACTACGAGCAGTACTTC.